Following are 5 T cell receptor beta chains from one sample sequenced in a study of T-cell memory formation after mild COVID-19. TCRdb passed the 5' RACE reads through MiXCR, listing each CDR3 protein once. The table has roughly 300,000 distinct CDR3 sequences, around 13% seen once. Sequenced material: PBMCs or a T cell subset sorted from them (not recorded which). These receptors were obtained from a man between 18 and 29 years old who had mild COVID-19 (a few samples of this study predate the infection). Cell type and time point are not known.

The chain employs TRBV6-5 and TRBJ2-3; D ambiguous. From germline, CDR1 is MNHEY and CDR2 SVGAGI. The CDR3 totals 14 residues. The ends were cut back, 1 base at V and 1 base at J, with 6 bases in the middle. Written as DNA, the CDR3 is TGTGCCAGCAGTTACTATGGGGGCACAGATACGCAGTATTTT. This gives the protein CASSYYGGTDTQYF.

The J gene is TRBJ2-7, the V gene TRBV7-9; D is possibly TRBD2 (6 bases). The CDR3 runs to 16 residues. Germline V gene data show CDR1 as SEHNR and CDR2 as FQNEAQ (reference sequence). The germline V and J ends were trimmed by 1 base and 5 bases, with 18 bases remaining between them. The CDR3: CASSLVSPVGGNEQYF. CDR3 coding DNA: TGTGCCAGCAGCTTAGTATCGCCGGTCGGGGGAAACGAGCAGTACTTC.

Only a few counts were recorded for this clonotype. V is TRBV7-6 and J is TRBJ2-1, with 9 bases fitting TRBD1. V trimming: 5 bases; J trimming: 8 bases; junction bases outside the gene matches: 19. This CDR3 comprises 18 residues. The germline CDR1 and CDR2 sequences are SGHVS and FNYEAQ. The CDR3 here is CASSPYGRHRGRIYEQFF. CDR3 DNA: TGTGCCAGCAGCCCGTATGGGCGCCACAGGGGGCGCATCTATGAGCAGTTCTTC.

The chain recombines TRBV5-1 with TRBJ2-5; 10 bases map to TRBD2. Germline V gene lookup returns CDR1 SGHRS and CDR2 YFSETQ. V gave up 2 bases and J gave up 3 bases; unmatched junction bases: 4. The CDR3 loop spans 15 amino acids. CDR3 sequence reads: CASSFVLAGEETQYF. In DNA form, the CDR3 reads TGCGCCAGCAGCTTTGTCCTAGCGGGGGAAGAGACCCAGTACTTC.

The CDR3 protein is CASGTGWGLTSIADTQYF. CDR3 coding DNA: TGTGCCAGCGGTACTGGGTGGGGCCTCACCTCAATCGCAGATACGCAGTATTTT. J is TRBJ2-3 and V is TRBV7-9, with D tentatively TRBD1 (5 bases). The CDR3 is 18 amino acids. Germline V gene lookup returns CDR1 SEHNR and CDR2 FQNEAQ (reference sequence). V was shortened by 8 bases and J by 4 bases, with 28 bases between the two germline ends.